This is a list of T cell receptor beta chains from one sample in a study of shared clonotypes between healthy human individuals. Data came from immunoSEQ multiplex PCR; TCRdb stores just in-frame clones and leaves some out. The top ten hold about 0.35% of the sample, which has roughly 1,600,000 clones, about 98.5% seen once. The source material was naive CD4+ T cells sorted from blood. The source of these receptors is a man aged 25 to 45 in good health. Each CDR3 is given with its conserved first and last residue. Fields, in order: V gene, J gene, D gene, clone size, CDR3 DNA, CDR3 protein. D genes are given only for firm matches. Size is stated for part of the rows, as once, few or many counts, or as a class when the clone is expanded.

TRBV2,TRBJ2-7,TRBD1,NA,TGTGCCAGCAGGGGGACAGGGCCCTACGAGCAGTACTTC,CASRGTGPYEQYF
TRBV9,TRBJ2-1,TRBD1,NA,TGTGCCAGCAGCCCAGGACCGGGACAGGGTTCCCACAATGAGCAGTTCTTC,CASSPGPGQGSHNEQFF
TRBV5-1,TRBJ2-3,NA,NA,TGCGCCAGCAGCTTGCCGGGCACAGATACGCAGTATTTT,CASSLPGTDTQYF
TRBV11-2,TRBJ2-2,NA,NA,TGTGCCTCCGGGGCCGGGATCTACAACACCGGGGAGCTGTTTTTT,CASGAGIYNTGELFF
TRBV15,TRBJ2-3,TRBD2,NA,TGTGCCACCAGCAGAGGACTAGCGGGGGGGCCCACAGATACGCAGTATTTT,CATSRGLAGGPTDTQYF
TRBV30,TRBJ1-4,TRBD1,NA,TGTGCCTGGAGTATCGGACAGGTGTTTAATGAAAAACTGTTTTTT,CAWSIGQVFNEKLFF
TRBV7-2,TRBJ2-2,NA,NA,TGTGCCAGCAGCCCGGGTGGGGGAACCGGGGAGCTGTTTTTT,CASSPGGGTGELFF
TRBV18,TRBJ2-5,TRBD2,NA,TGTGCCAGCTCACTCACCCGCGTGGCGGGAGGTGGCGAGACCCAGTACTTC,CASSLTRVAGGGETQYF
TRBV5-1,TRBJ1-2,NA,NA,TGCGCCAGCAGCTGGGACGGTTCAATCTATGGCTACACCTTC,CASSWDGSIYGYTF
TRBV28,TRBJ1-2,NA,NA,TGTGCCATCGAGGGGCAGGGGAGATATGGCTACACCTTC,CAIEGQGRYGYTF
TRBV27,TRBJ2-7,TRBD2,NA,TGTGCCAGCAGTAAAGTTTCTAGCGGGATGTGGGAGCAGTACTTC,CASSKVSSGMWEQYF
TRBV9,TRBJ2-2,NA,NA,TGTGCCAGCAGTCGTCGGGACACGAACACCGGGGAGCTGTTTTTT,CASSRRDTNTGELFF
TRBV7-2,TRBJ1-4,NA,NA,TGTGCCAGCAGCAATACAGGGTATAATGAAAAACTGTTTTTT,CASSNTGYNEKLFF
TRBV19,TRBJ2-7,NA,NA,TGTGCCAGTAGTATTAGGGGGGGTGTTTACGAGCAGTACTTC,CASSIRGGVYEQYF
TRBV2,TRBJ1-1,NA,NA,TGTGCCAGCATCCTAGAGGGCAGGGCTGGCACTGAAGCTTTCTTT,CASILEGRAGTEAFF
TRBV7-2,TRBJ2-7,TRBD1,NA,TGTGCCAGCAGCTTAGCTGGGACAGGGGGCCACGAGCAGTACTTC,CASSLAGTGGHEQYF
TRBV15,TRBJ2-3,TRBD2,NA,TGTGCCACCAGCACTAGCGGTAGCGCAGATACGCAGTATTTT,CATSTSGSADTQYF
TRBV7-3,TRBJ2-4,NA,NA,TGTGCCAGCAGCTTAACAGTGGGGTGGGCCAAAAACATTCAGTACTTC,CASSLTVGWAKNIQYF
TRBV5-4,TRBJ2-7,TRBD1,NA,TGTGCCAGCAGCTTGGAGGTAGGGGGCCCCTACGAGCAGTACTTC,CASSLEVGGPYEQYF
TRBV11-2,TRBJ1-1,TRBD1,NA,TGTGCCAGCAGCGGAAACCGGGACAGGGTGGCTTTCTTT,CASSGNRDRVAFF
TRBV29-1,TRBJ2-7,NA,NA,TGCAGCTCTCTGACGAAAGACTACGAGCAGTACTTC,CSSLTKDYEQYF
TRBV19,TRBJ1-2,NA,once,TGTGCCAGTAGTAGTCGGGGCTATGGCTACACCTTC,CASSSRGYGYTF
TRBV5-1,TRBJ1-2,TRBD1,NA,TGCGCCAGTAAGCTTGGGACAGGGGTCTACTATGGCTACACCTTC,CASKLGTGVYYGYTF
TRBV5-1,TRBJ2-5,NA,once,TGCGCCAGCAGCTTGGGACTACTTATTCAAGAGACCCAGTACTTC,CASSLGLLIQETQYF
TRBV19,TRBJ2-7,NA,NA,TGTGCCAGTAGTCCAAGACAGGACCGCTACGAGCAGTACTTC,CASSPRQDRYEQYF
TRBV5-4,TRBJ1-4,NA,NA,TGTGCCAGCAGCCTATGGGAGGGCCGGAATGAAAAACTGTTTTTT,CASSLWEGRNEKLFF
TRBV25-1,TRBJ2-1,TRBD2,NA,TGTGCCAGCAGTACTAGCGGGAGTCTCAATGAGCAGTTCTTC,CASSTSGSLNEQFF
TRBV28,TRBJ2-5,TRBD2,NA,TGTGCCAGCAGTTTAACTAGCGGGAGGGCCAGGGAGACCCAGTACTTC,CASSLTSGRARETQYF
TRBV21-1,TRBJ2-7,NA,NA,TGTGCCAGCAGCAACCGGGACTACCAAGCTTACGAGCAGTACTTC,CASSNRDYQAYEQYF
TRBV18,TRBJ2-7,TRBD1,NA,TGTGCCAGCTCACGGGACAGGGGGTACGAGCAGTACTTC,CASSRDRGYEQYF
TRBV9,TRBJ2-1,TRBD2,once,TGTGCCAGCAGCGTAGCTTTACTAGCGGGAGGTGACAATGAGCAGTTCTTC,CASSVALLAGGDNEQFF
TRBV28,TRBJ2-7,NA,NA,TGTGCCAGCAGTTCCCTAGGCTACGAGCAGTACTTC,CASSSLGYEQYF
TRBV11-2,TRBJ2-2,NA,once,TGTGCCAGCAGCTTAGATAGTACTGGGGGGGAGCTGTTTTTT,CASSLDSTGGELFF
TRBV6-6,TRBJ1-5,TRBD1,NA,TGTGCCAGCAGTCGGGACAGGGGTTGGAATCAGCCCCAGCATTTT,CASSRDRGWNQPQHF
TRBV18,TRBJ1-1,NA,NA,TGTGCCAGCTCGAACACGTGGGGGGCTACTGAAGCTTTCTTT,CASSNTWGATEAFF